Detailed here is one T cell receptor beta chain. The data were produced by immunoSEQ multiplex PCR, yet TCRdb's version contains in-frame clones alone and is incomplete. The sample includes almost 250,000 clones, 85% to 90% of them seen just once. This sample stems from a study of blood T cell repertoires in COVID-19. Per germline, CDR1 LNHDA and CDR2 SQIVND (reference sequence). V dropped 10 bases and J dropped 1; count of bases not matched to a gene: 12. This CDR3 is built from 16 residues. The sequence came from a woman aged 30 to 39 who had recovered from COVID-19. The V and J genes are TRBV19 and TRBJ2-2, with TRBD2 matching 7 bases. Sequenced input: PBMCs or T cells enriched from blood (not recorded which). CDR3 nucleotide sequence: TGTGCCACATCGCCTTCCCAGCGGGGGAACACCGGGGAGCTGTTTTTT. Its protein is CATSPSQRGNTGELFF. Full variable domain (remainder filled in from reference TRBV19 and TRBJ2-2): DGGITQSPKYLFRKEGQNVTLSCEQNLNHDAMYWYRQDPGQGLRLIYYSQIVNDFQKGDIAEGYSVSREKKESFPLTVTSAQKNPTAFYLCATSPSQRGNTGELFFGEGSRLTVL.